The 29 T cell receptor beta chains reported below all come from one sample, sequenced in a study of vaccination effects on CD4 cells after COVID-19. Which antigens these TCRs recognize remains unknown. The data were produced by immunoSEQ multiplex PCR, yet TCRdb's version contains in-frame clones alone and is incomplete. The repertoire holds 40,000 to 50,000 clones, over 60% seen once, with about 15% in the top ten. Sequencing in the ViraFEST assay came after antigen-specific CD4+ T cells had been expanded with viral peptide pools, which were used to stimulate PBMC. Upon completion of 10 to 11 days in culture, CD4+ T cells were isolated. As their vaccination, participants received two doses of either BNT162b2 or mRNA-1273. The material sequenced was CD4+ T cells from PBMCs cultured with HCoV-OC43 spike peptides, taken after COVID-19 vaccination. Subset reported: HCoV-OC43 spike overlapping peptide pool stimulation. Every receptor here comes from a human donor who received a COVID-19 vaccine.

The gene calls are TRBV5-1 and TRBJ2-5; D not resolved. V lost 6 bases, J lost 4 bases, and 13 bases lay in between. Germline V gene data show CDR1 as SGHRS and CDR2 as YFSETQ. This CDR3 contains 13 residues. This CDR3 is CASKEPSGETQYF. In DNA form, the CDR3 reads TGCGCCAGCAAAGAACCATCCGGAGAGACCCAGTACTTC.

The V and J genes are TRBV3-1 (or the pseudogene TRBV3-2) and TRBJ2-7; weak D call: TRBD2 (7 bases). The V end lost 0 bases, the J end lost 2 bases, and 17 bases lay between the germline ends. This CDR3 is 17 amino acids long. Per germline, CDR1 LGHDT and CDR2 YNNKEL (reference sequence). The chain's CDR3 is CASSQEGASGTPYEQYF. For the CDR3, the DNA is TGTGCCAGCAGCCAAGAGGGGGCTAGCGGTACCCCCTACGAGCAGTACTTC.

A few counts support this clone. J is TRBJ2-1 and V is TRBV5-6, with unresolved D. Germline values: CDR1 SGHDT, CDR2 YYEEEE. The CDR3 totals 13 residues. V lost 1 base and J lost 4, with 6 bases in between. The CDR3 spells CASSLNRYNEQFF. The CDR3 DNA follows: TGTGCCAGCAGCTTGAACAGATACAATGAGCAGTTCTTC.

CDR3 protein: CASSLAAGIMRAFF. The CDR3 nucleotides are TGTGCCAGCAGCTTAGCGGCAGGGATCATGAGGGCTTTCTTT. J is TRBJ1-1 and V is TRBV7-9, with D possibly TRBD1 on 5 matching bases. This CDR3 comprises 14 residues. Between the trimmed V and J ends, which lost 0 bases and 11 bases, there was a span of 16 bases. The germline gives CDR1 SEHNR, CDR2 FQNEAQ (reference sequence).

The V call is TRBV19, the J call TRBJ2-5, with a possible D match to TRBD1 (7 bases). CDR3 size: 17 residues. V was cut by 1 base and J by 1 base, with 16 bases left in between. The germline gives CDR1 LNHDA, CDR2 SQIVND (reference sequence). For the CDR3, the DNA is TGTGCCAGTAGTATAGGGGCGGGACAGAAAGCCCAAGAGACCCAGTACTTC. Translated, it gives CASSIGAGQKAQETQYF.

The rearrangement joins TRBV2 to TRBJ1-4, with 7 bases lining up with TRBD1. This CDR3 spans 14 amino acids. V trimming: 3 bases; J trimming: 3 bases; junction bases outside the gene matches: 1. The germline V gene encodes CDR1 SNHLY and CDR2 FYNNEI. The CDR3 sequence is CASSDGTANEKLFF. The CDR3 DNA reads as TGTGCCAGCAGTGATGGGACAGCTAATGAAAAACTGTTTTTT.

This chain connects TRBV7-6 to TRBJ2-6; unclear D gene. The V and J ends lost 3 bases and 0 bases respectively, with 9 bases between them. The CDR3 is 16 residues long. Germline lookup yields CDR1 SGHVS and CDR2 FNYEAQ. The CDR3 reads CASSLADSSGANVLTF. DNA for the CDR3: TGTGCCAGCAGCTTGGCAGATAGCTCTGGGGCCAACGTCCTGACTTTC. Full variable domain (rest looked up from reference TRBV7-6 and TRBJ2-6): GAGVSQSPRYKVTKRGQDVALRCDPISGHVSLYWYRQALGQGPEFLTYFNYEAQQDKSGLPNDRFSAERPEGSISTLTIQRTEQRDSAMYRCASSLADSSGANVLTFGAGSRLTVL.

V and J are TRBV20-1 and TRBJ2-6; D remains unclear. Germline V lookup: CDR1 DFQATT, CDR2 SNEGSKA (reference sequence). The CDR3 extends over 14 amino acids. V lost 3 bases, J lost 0 bases, and 6 bases lay in between. CDR3 protein: CSASGRSGANVLTF. As DNA, the CDR3 is TGCAGTGCTAGTGGCCGCTCTGGGGCCAACGTCCTGACTTTC.

This chain links TRBV6-5 with TRBJ2-2; 8 positions match TRBD1. Per the germline V gene, CDR1 is MNHEY and CDR2 is SVGAGI. The trim removed 6 bases at V and 4 bases at J, leaving 4 bases unmatched. CDR3 length: 14 residues. The CDR3 nucleotides are TGTGCCAGCAGCGGACAGGGTGGCACCGGGGAGCTGTTTTTT. Translated, it gives CASSGQGGTGELFF.

This clone was detected once. V usage is TRBV7-9 and J usage is TRBJ2-2; D is perhaps TRBD1 (5 bases). Trimming left V 5 bases short and J 7 bases short, with 14 bases between. Germline values: CDR1 SEHNR, CDR2 FQNEAQ (reference sequence). The CDR3 is made up of 14 amino acids. Written as DNA, the CDR3 is TGTGCCAGCAGCCCCCCCAGGGTACACGGGGAGCTGTTTTTT. It yields the protein CASSPPRVHGELFF. The variable domain in full, completed from reference TRBV7-9 and TRBJ2-2, reads DTGVSQNPRHKITKRGQNVTFRCDPISEHNRLYWYRQTLGQGPEFLTYFQNEAQLEKSRLLSDRFSAERPKGSFSTLEIQRTEQGDSAMYLCASSPPRVHGELFFGEGSRLTVL.

The gene calls are TRBV11-2 and TRBJ2-3; D is unresolved. The germline V gene has CDR1 SGHAT and CDR2 FQNNGV. Trimming stripped 1 base from V and 0 bases from J, with 5 bases between. CDR3 length equals 14 residues. The CDR3 region has the DNA TGTGCCAGCAGCTTAGGTTACAGCACAGATACGCAGTATTTT. It specifies CASSLGYSTDTQYF.

This clone occurred a few times. The CDR3 loop reads CATLRQSTDTQYF. CDR3 nucleotides: TGCGCCACCCTAAGGCAAAGCACAGATACGCAGTATTTT. V and J are TRBV5-1 and TRBJ2-3, with no clear D. The CDR3 consists of 13 residues. Germline CDR1 and CDR2: SGHRS and YFSETQ. V was shortened by 9 bases and J by 0 bases, with 11 bases between the two germline ends.

The chain is built from TRBV5-1 and TRBJ2-1; 10 positions match TRBD2. Trimming at V came to 0 bases and at J to 2 bases, leaving 5 bases not matched to a gene. CDR1 is SGHRS, CDR2 YFSETQ, per germline. The CDR3 length is 17 residues. This CDR3 is CASSLASTSGAYNEQFF. In DNA, the CDR3 is TGCGCCAGCAGCTTGGCCTCTACTAGCGGGGCCTACAATGAGCAGTTCTTC.

V gene TRBV29-1 combines with J gene TRBJ2-7, with a tentative D call TRBD2 (6 bases). The CDR3 is made up of 13 amino acids. Trimming took off 5 bases at V and 2 bases at J, with 13 bases between the two ends. Germline V lookup: CDR1 SQVTM, CDR2 ANQGSEA. The chain's CDR3 is CSVQKTSPYEQYF. The CDR3 DNA reads TGCAGCGTTCAAAAAACTAGCCCCTACGAGCAGTACTTC.

The gene calls are TRBV7-2 and TRBJ1-5; D not certain. CDR1 SGHTA and CDR2 FQGNSA come from the germline V gene. Trimming pared 7 bases from V and 0 bases from J, leaving 16 bases between. The CDR3 covers 16 residues. CDR3 nucleotide sequence: TGTGCCAGCACCCCAGGACGGCCGGGTAGCAATCAGCCCCAGCATTTT. It specifies CASTPGRPGSNQPQHF.

The rearrangement joins TRBV15 to TRBJ2-1; 8 bases map to TRBD2. Germline-derived CDR1 and CDR2 are LNHNV and YYDKDF (reference sequence). The CDR3 totals 13 residues. V gave up 5 bases and J gave up 8 bases; unmatched junction bases: 5. CDR3 sequence: CATSGPGGHEQFF. CDR3 DNA sequence: TGTGCCACCAGCGGTCCGGGGGGGCATGAGCAGTTCTTC.

The chain joins TRBV4-1 to TRBJ2-1; TRBD2 matches at 8 bases. V dropped 4 bases and J dropped 15; count of bases not matched to a gene: 14. CDR3 length equals 14 residues. The germline V gene has CDR1 MGHRA and CDR2 YSYEKL. The CDR3 DNA reads as TGCGCCAGCAGCCCCTCTGTGGTCGGGGGGGTTTGGTTCTTC. Translation gives CASSPSVVGGVWFF.

This rearrangement joins TRBV7-9 to TRBJ2-3; 7 bases fit TRBD1. Germline loops: CDR1 SEHNR, CDR2 FQNEAQ (reference sequence). The CDR3 has 17 amino acids. V lost 4 bases to trimming and J lost 2 bases; unmatched junction nucleotides: 12. The DNA of the CDR3 is TGTGCCAGCAGCTCCACCGCCGGGACAGCCTTCACAGATACGCAGTATTTT. Translation gives CASSSTAGTAFTDTQYF.

The chain has TRBV7-8 and TRBJ2-5; 9 bases map to TRBD2. CDR1 is SGHVS, CDR2 FQNEAQ, per germline. The length of the CDR3 is 16 residues. The junction had 5 bases not matched to a gene; V was cut back by 2 bases and J by 1 base. The CDR3 is CASSLLGGRVQETQYF. The DNA of the CDR3 is TGTGCCAGCAGCTTATTGGGCGGGAGGGTCCAAGAGACCCAGTACTTC.

The chain links TRBV10-3 to TRBJ1-2; 12 nucleotides match TRBD1. The CDR3 is made up of 17 amino acids. The V and J ends lost 4 bases and 4 bases, in that order; junction bases with no gene match: 10. The germline gives CDR1 ENHRY, CDR2 SYGVKD. CDR3 protein: CAISVGTGGAAGYGYTF. CDR3 DNA sequence: TGTGCCATCAGTGTAGGGACAGGGGGCGCAGCTGGCTATGGCTACACCTTC.

This clone occurred once. The V and J genes are TRBV2 and TRBJ2-7; 9 bases are a match to TRBD1. Per the germline V gene, CDR1 is SNHLY and CDR2 is FYNNEI. The CDR3 runs to 14 residues. With V trimmed by 8 bases and J by 0 bases, 5 bases remained unmatched. CDR3 DNA sequence: TGTGCCAGCCGAGGGACAGGGAGCTCCTACGAGCAGTACTTC. Residues: CASRGTGSSYEQYF.

V is TRBV6-5 and J is TRBJ1-2; D gene ambiguous. Germline-derived CDR1 and CDR2 are MNHEY and SVGAGI. Trimming removed 2 bases at V and 0 bases at J, with 7 bases between. The CDR3 covers 14 residues. The chain's CDR3 is CASSYGGSNYGYTF. CDR3 nucleotide sequence: TGTGCCAGCAGTTACGGCGGCTCTAACTATGGCTACACCTTC.

This chain links TRBV3-1 (or the pseudogene TRBV3-2) with TRBJ2-1, with TRBD2 matching 10 bases. Looked up from germline, CDR1 is LGHDT and CDR2 is YNNKEL (reference sequence). V lost 5 bases to trimming and J lost 1 base; unmatched junction nucleotides: 14. CDR3 length equals 19 residues. The CDR3 sequence is CASSEGKASGSKSYNEQFF. CDR3 in DNA: TGTGCCAGCAGCGAGGGAAAGGCTAGCGGGAGTAAGTCCTACAATGAGCAGTTCTTC.

The V and J genes are TRBV4-1 and TRBJ2-2; 7 nucleotides agree with TRBD2. This CDR3 has 20 residues. Per germline, CDR1 MGHRA and CDR2 YSYEKL. V trimming: 7 bases; J trimming: 0 bases; junction bases outside the gene matches: 20. The CDR3 spells CASKRVGPREGRANTGELFF. CDR3 DNA sequence: TGCGCCAGCAAGCGTGTGGGCCCCAGGGAGGGGAGAGCGAACACCGGGGAGCTGTTTTTT.

The gene calls are TRBV3-1 (or the pseudogene TRBV3-2) and TRBJ1-1; no clear D. This CDR3 region has 17 residues. The V and J ends lost 1 base and 4 bases respectively, with 19 bases between them. The V gene's germline CDR1 is LGHDT and CDR2 YNNKEL (reference sequence). The CDR3 loop is CASSQVAAQTSGTEAFF. CDR3 bases: TGTGCCAGCAGCCAAGTTGCAGCCCAAACAAGCGGCACTGAAGCTTTCTTT.

The V and J genes are TRBV6-4 and TRBJ1-2; no definite D call. The V end was cut by 5 bases, the J end by 1 base, with 8 bases between. CDR3 length: 13 residues. Germline V gene sequence: CDR1 MRHNA, CDR2 SNTAGT. The DNA for the CDR3 is TGTGCCAGCAGTCAGGAGATTAACTATGGCTACACCTTC. Translation gives CASSQEINYGYTF.

This sequence joins TRBV3-1 (or the pseudogene TRBV3-2) and TRBJ2-2; D possibly uses TRBD1 or TRBD2 (5 bases each). This CDR3 is built from 14 residues. V lost 0 bases and J lost 9, with 11 bases in between. CDR1 is LGHDT and CDR2 is YNNKEL in the germline V gene (reference sequence). The CDR3 bases are TGTGCCAGCAGCCAAGAACCCGGGGCCCGGGAGCTGTTTTTT. This codes for CASSQEPGARELFF.

V is TRBV5-1 and J is TRBJ1-3; possible D gene TRBD1, 6 bases. V lost 5 bases to trimming and J lost 3 bases, with 12 bases between them. Germline lookup yields CDR1 SGHRS and CDR2 YFSETQ. The CDR3 runs to 14 residues. CDR3 DNA sequence: TGCGCCAGCAGTTATGGACAGATTGGAAACACCATATATTTT. It translates to CASSYGQIGNTIYF. Full variable domain (remainder filled in from reference TRBV5-1 and TRBJ1-3): KAGVTQTPRYLIKTRGQQVTLSCSPISGHRSVSWYQQTPGQGLQFLFEYFSETQRNKGNFPGRFSGRQFSNSRSEMNVSTLELGDSALYLCASSYGQIGNTIYFGEGSWLTVV.

The V call is TRBV20-1, the J call TRBJ1-2; D uncertain. The germline CDR1 and CDR2 sequences are DFQATT and SNEGSKA (reference sequence). Trimming stripped 3 bases from V and 0 bases from J, with 11 bases between. The CDR3 sequence is 14 residues long. The CDR3 region is CSASRPNANYGYTF. In DNA form, the CDR3 reads TGCAGTGCTAGTCGGCCTAACGCTAACTATGGCTACACCTTC.